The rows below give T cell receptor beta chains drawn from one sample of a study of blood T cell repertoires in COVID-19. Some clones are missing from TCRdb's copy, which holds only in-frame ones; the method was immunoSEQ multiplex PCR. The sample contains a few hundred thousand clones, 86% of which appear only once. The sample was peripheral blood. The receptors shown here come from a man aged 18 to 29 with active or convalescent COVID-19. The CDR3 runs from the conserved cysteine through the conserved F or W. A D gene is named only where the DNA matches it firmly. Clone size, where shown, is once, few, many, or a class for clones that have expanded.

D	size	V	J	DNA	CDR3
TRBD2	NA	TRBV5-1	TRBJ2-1	TGCGCCAGCAGCTTGGTTGTACGGACTAGGATTTACAATGAGCAGTTCTTC	CASSLVVRTRIYNEQFF
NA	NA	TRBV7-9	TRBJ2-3	TGTGCCAGCAGCCCCCGTGATAGCGGAGCCACAGATACGCAGTATTTT	CASSPRDSGATDTQYF
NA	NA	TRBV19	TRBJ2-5	TGTGCCAGTAGCAGACAGTATGGGGAGACCCAGTACTTC	CASSRQYGETQYF
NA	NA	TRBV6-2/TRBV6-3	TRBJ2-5	TGTGCCAGCAGTTACTCGAGGTTGCCAGGGCCTCAAGAGACCCAGTACTTC	CASSYSRLPGPQETQYF
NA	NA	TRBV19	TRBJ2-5	TGTGCCAGTAGCGGAAGCGTCGAAGAGACCCAGTACTTC	CASSGSVEETQYF
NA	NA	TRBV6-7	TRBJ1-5	TGTGCCGTCGTAGGACAATTCTTCTCTCAGCCCCAGCATTTT	CAVVGQFFSQPQHF
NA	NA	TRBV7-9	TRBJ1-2	TGTGCCAGCAGCTTAGCGCACTTTGCCGATGGCTACACCTTC	CASSLAHFADGYTF
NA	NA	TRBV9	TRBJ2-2	TGTGCCAGCAGTTCCATACTAGGGTACAGCGGGGAGCTGTTTTTT	CASSSILGYSGELFF
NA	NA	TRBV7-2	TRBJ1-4	TGTGCCAGCAGCAGACGCGCAGGGGCCGGGAATGAAAAACTGTTTTTT	CASSRRAGAGNEKLFF
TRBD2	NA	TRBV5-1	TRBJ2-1	TGCGCCAGCAGCTCTTCACTAGCGGGAGGGCCGGGGAATGAGCAGTTCTTC	CASSSSLAGGPGNEQFF
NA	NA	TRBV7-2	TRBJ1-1	TGTGCCAGCAGCTTGGACTGGCAAATGAACACTGAAGCTTTCTTT	CASSLDWQMNTEAFF
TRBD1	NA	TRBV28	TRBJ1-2	TGTGCCAGCAGTAGATCGGACAGGACCTATGGCTACACCTTC	CASSRSDRTYGYTF
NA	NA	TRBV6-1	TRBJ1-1	TGTGCCAGCAGTGAAGCAACGGGACTAGCTTTCTTT	CASSEATGLAFF
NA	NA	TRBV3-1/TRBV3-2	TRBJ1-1	TGTGCCAGCAGCCAAATCCTGGGGGGAGCTGAAGCTTTCTTT	CASSQILGGAEAFF
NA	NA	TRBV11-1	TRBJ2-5	TGTGCCAGCAGCCGTACAACTAGTGAAAAGACCCAGTACTTC	CASSRTTSEKTQYF
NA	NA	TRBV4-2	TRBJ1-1	TGTGCCAGCAGCCAAGATTTTAGAGGCAGGGTTAGTTGGAACACTGAAGCTTTCTTT	CASSQDFRGRVSWNTEAFF
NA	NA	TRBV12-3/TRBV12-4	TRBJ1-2	TGTGCCAGCAGTTTACAGGGGCGAGGCTACACCTTC	CASSLQGRGYTF
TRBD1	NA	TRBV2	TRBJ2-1	TGTGCCAGCAGCCGGACAGGCTACAATGAGCAGTTCTTC	CASSRTGYNEQFF
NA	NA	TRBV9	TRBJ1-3	TGTGCCAGCAGCGATCGGGGTCCTGGAAACACCATATATTTT	CASSDRGPGNTIYF
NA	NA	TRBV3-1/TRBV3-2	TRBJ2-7	TGTGCCAGCAGCCAATTACCCGGTCCTCTCGGACAGAGATTTTCCTACGAGCAGTACTTC	CASSQLPGPLGQRFSYEQYF
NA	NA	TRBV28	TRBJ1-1	TGTGCCAGCAAGAAACAAATGAACACTGAAGCTTTCTTT	CASKKQMNTEAFF
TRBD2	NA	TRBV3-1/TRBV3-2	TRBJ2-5	TGTGCCAGCAGCCCCCGGCGGGGGACCCTCACCGAGACCCAGTACTTC	CASSPRRGTLTETQYF
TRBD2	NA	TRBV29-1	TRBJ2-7	TGCAGCGTGGAACCGACTAGCGGGGGGTACGAGCAGTACTTC	CSVEPTSGGYEQYF
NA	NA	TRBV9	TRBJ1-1	TGTGCCAGCAGCGTAGGGGGCTCGGGGAACACTGAAGCTTTCTTT	CASSVGGSGNTEAFF
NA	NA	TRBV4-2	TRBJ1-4	TGTGCCAGCAGCCATTCACAGGGAGATAATGAAAAACTGTTTTTT	CASSHSQGDNEKLFF
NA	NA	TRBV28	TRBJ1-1	TGTGCCAGCAGTTTATTGCGGAACACTGAAGCTTTCTTT	CASSLLRNTEAFF
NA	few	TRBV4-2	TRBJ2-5	TGTGCCAGCAGCGACCCGGGGTACCAAGAGACCCAGTACTTC	CASSDPGYQETQYF